Listed below are T cell receptor beta chains from one sample, sequenced in a study of OX40 agonist ivuxolimab in advanced cancers. Libraries were prepared by immunoSEQ multiplex PCR; TCRdb keeps only in-frame clonotypes and omits some of them. This table holds tens of thousands of clones, approximately 79% found once. The sequencing used CD4+ or CD8+ T cells sorted from blood, collected in a trial of the OX40 agonist ivuxolimab. The origin of the receptors is an adult with an advanced solid tumor such as melanoma, head and neck, liver or kidney cancer. The CDR3 runs from the conserved cysteine through the conserved F or W. Each record gives: clone size, V gene, D gene, J gene, CDR3 protein, CDR3 DNA. A D gene is named only where the DNA matches it firmly. Size is omitted from some rows. Given values are once, few, many or a class for expanded clones.

NA	TRBV7-2	NA	TRBJ1-1	CASSPQPTANTEAFF	TGTGCCAGCAGCCCCCAACCGACAGCGAACACTGAAGCTTTCTTT
NA	TRBV7-2	NA	TRBJ2-1	CASSLGGGRTYNEQFF	TGTGCCAGCAGCTTAGGAGGTGGGAGAACCTACAATGAGCAGTTCTTC
once	TRBV5-6	NA	TRBJ2-3	CASSRVAGAKMTDTQYF	TGTGCCAGCAGCCGCGTAGCCGGGGCGAAGATGACAGATACGCAGTATTTT
NA	TRBV10-2	NA	TRBJ2-5	CASTGAGPQETQYF	TGCGCCAGCACGGGTGCAGGACCCCAGGAGACCCAGTACTTC
NA	TRBV6-1	NA	TRBJ2-3	CASSGATDTQYF	TGTGCCAGCAGTGGTGCCACAGATACGCAGTATTTT
NA	TRBV19	TRBD1	TRBJ1-5	CASTIRGKGQPQHF	TGTGCCAGTACCATCAGGGGGAAGGGTCAGCCCCAGCATTTT
NA	TRBV7-9	NA	TRBJ1-1	CASSGEGRGRVGAFF	TGTGCCAGCAGCGGCGAGGGGCGGGGGCGCGTCGGAGCTTTCTTT
NA	TRBV10-3	TRBD1	TRBJ1-5	CAISERGTTDRVPHNQPQHF	TGTGCCATCAGTGAAAGAGGGACTACGGACAGGGTCCCCCACAATCAGCCCCAGCATTTT
NA	TRBV10-1	NA	TRBJ1-1	CASSEPGMNTEAFF	TGCGCCAGCAGTGAACCAGGGATGAACACTGAAGCTTTCTTT
NA	TRBV18	NA	TRBJ2-2	CASYNRQVVVGTGELFF	TGTGCCAGCTACAACCGCCAAGTCGTAGTGGGGACCGGGGAGCTGTTTTTT
once	TRBV4-1	NA	TRBJ2-5	CASSQPDRETQYF	TGCGCCAGCAGCCAACCCGACAGAGAGACCCAGTACTTC
NA	TRBV28	TRBD2	TRBJ2-1	CASETSGIDEQFF	TGTGCCAGCGAGACTAGCGGGATCGATGAGCAGTTCTTC
NA	TRBV28	TRBD2	TRBJ2-1	CANPGGTYNEQFF	TGTGCCAACCCGGGGGGAACCTACAATGAGCAGTTCTTC
NA	TRBV7-2	NA	TRBJ1-1	CASSAWSVGNTEAFF	TGTGCCAGCAGCGCTTGGTCGGTTGGTAACACTGAAGCTTTCTTT
NA	TRBV28	NA	TRBJ1-1	CASPPRGRTEAFF	TGTGCCAGCCCCCCCCGGGGGAGAACTGAAGCTTTCTTT
NA	TRBV27	NA	TRBJ2-1	CASSFGLNNEQFF	TGTGCCAGCAGTTTCGGACTGAACAATGAGCAGTTCTTC
NA	TRBV29-1	TRBD1	TRBJ1-2	CSGWTGEGYGYTF	TGCAGCGGTTGGACAGGGGAGGGCTATGGCTACACCTTC
NA	TRBV9	NA	TRBJ1-1	CASSVRGGTEAFF	TGTGCCAGCAGCGTAAGGGGAGGCACTGAAGCTTTCTTT
few	TRBV9	NA	TRBJ2-7	CASSVVSSSYEQYF	TGTGCCAGCAGCGTAGTCAGCAGCTCCTACGAGCAGTACTTC
NA	TRBV7-3	NA	TRBJ2-7	CASSPQPEISYEQYF	TGTGCCAGCAGCCCTCAACCGGAAATATCCTACGAGCAGTACTTC
NA	TRBV2	TRBD2	TRBJ2-2	CASSAGTSGSGTGELFF	TGTGCCAGCAGCGCCGGGACTAGCGGGAGCGGCACCGGGGAGCTGTTTTTT
NA	TRBV18	NA	TRBJ2-5	CASSPPEQKETQYF	TGTGCCAGCTCACCACCAGAACAGAAAGAGACCCAGTACTTC
NA	TRBV7-2	TRBD1	TRBJ2-7	CASSPRTGFREQYF	TGTGCCAGCAGCCCCCGGACAGGGTTTCGCGAGCAGTACTTC
once	TRBV10-3	TRBD2	TRBJ2-5	CATALAEETQYF	TGTGCCACGGCACTAGCGGAAGAGACCCAGTACTTC
NA	TRBV16	NA	TRBJ2-5	CASSQSIQTTGQETQYF	TGTGCCAGCAGCCAATCAATCCAAACGACAGGCCAAGAGACCCAGTACTTC
NA	TRBV11-2	TRBD1	TRBJ1-5	CASSLGQAGQPQHF	TGTGCCAGCAGCCTGGGACAGGCAGGGCAGCCCCAGCATTTT
few	TRBV18	NA	TRBJ1-1	CASSPRGSNTEAFF	TGTGCCAGCTCACCTAGGGGGTCGAACACTGAAGCTTTCTTT
NA	TRBV7-8	TRBD1	TRBJ2-7	CASSPRQGASYEQYF	TGTGCCAGCAGCCCCCGACAGGGGGCGTCCTACGAGCAGTACTTC
NA	TRBV18	NA	TRBJ1-1	CASSPTGNTEAFF	TGTGCCAGCTCACCTACCGGGAACACTGAAGCTTTCTTT
few	TRBV19	NA	TRBJ1-4	CATRTAGNEKLFF	TGTGCCACCCGTACAGCGGGTAATGAAAAACTGTTTTTT
NA	TRBV6-1	NA	TRBJ2-7	CAISRGDSSYEQYF	TGTGCCATCTCGCGGGGGGACAGCTCCTACGAGCAGTACTTC
NA	TRBV14	NA	TRBJ2-7	CASSQVRGTYEQYF	TGTGCCAGCAGCCAAGTTCGGGGTACCTACGAGCAGTACTTC
NA	TRBV18	TRBD1	TRBJ1-2	CASSPAGTGSYGYTF	TGTGCCAGCTCACCCGCAGGGACAGGGAGCTATGGCTACACCTTC
NA	TRBV19	TRBD1	TRBJ1-1	CASSISGQGRSEAFF	TGTGCCAGTAGTATTTCCGGACAGGGGAGGTCTGAAGCTTTCTTT
once	TRBV7-2	NA	TRBJ1-4	CASSLGQSGSNEKLFF	TGTGCCAGCAGCTTAGGACAAAGTGGGTCTAATGAAAAACTGTTTTTT
NA	TRBV2	TRBD1	TRBJ2-6	CASSVGTGGGSGANVLTF	TGTGCCAGCAGTGTAGGGACAGGGGGGGGCTCTGGGGCCAACGTCCTGACTTTC
NA	TRBV7-2	TRBD2	TRBJ2-1	CASSFFTREEYNEQFF	TGTGCCAGCAGCTTTTTCACGCGGGAGGAATACAATGAGCAGTTCTTC
few	TRBV2	NA	TRBJ1-5	CASSEKGQPQHF	TGTGCCAGCAGTGAAAAGGGCCAGCCCCAGCATTTT
NA	TRBV11-2	NA	TRBJ1-3	CASSLGPLSGNTIYF	TGTGCCAGCAGCTTAGGACCGCTCTCTGGAAACACCATATATTTT
NA	TRBV4-1	NA	TRBJ1-4	CASSQVTQINEKLFF	TGCGCCAGCAGCCAAGTAACACAGATTAATGAAAAACTGTTTTTT
NA	TRBV5-6	NA	TRBJ1-6	CASSFSGGSWDSPLHF	TGTGCCAGCAGTTTCTCCGGGGGGTCCTGGGATTCACCCCTCCACTTT
NA	TRBV28	NA	TRBJ2-6	CASSAPSSGANVLTF	TGTGCCAGCAGTGCCCCCTCCTCTGGGGCCAACGTCCTGACTTTC
once	TRBV14	NA	TRBJ1-6	CASSRSQGVGSPLHF	TGTGCCAGCAGCCGATCACAGGGAGTAGGGTCACCCCTCCACTTT
few	TRBV27	NA	TRBJ2-1	CASSLGGGAYNEQFF	TGTGCCAGCAGTTTAGGAGGGGGAGCGTACAATGAGCAGTTCTTC
NA	TRBV10-3	NA	TRBJ1-6	CAISEAVRGRGNNSPLHF	TGTGCCATCAGTGAGGCGGTCAGGGGCAGGGGCAATAATTCACCCCTCCACTTT
NA	TRBV7-2	TRBD1	TRBJ2-3	CASRGRDRGTDTQYF	TGTGCCAGCCGCGGCCGGGACAGGGGGACAGATACGCAGTATTTT
NA	TRBV15	NA	TRBJ1-6	CATSRGEGLNSPLHF	TGTGCCACCAGCAGAGGAGAAGGTCTCAATTCACCCCTCCACTTT
NA	TRBV9	TRBD1	TRBJ2-6	CASSATVSGWGQGRSGANVLTF	TGTGCCAGCAGCGCAACCGTCTCTGGATGGGGACAGGGCCGCTCTGGGGCCAACGTCCTGACTTTC
NA	TRBV2	NA	TRBJ2-2	CASSELENTGELFF	TGTGCCAGCAGTGAACTAGAGAACACCGGGGAGCTGTTTTTT
NA	TRBV5-6	NA	TRBJ2-7	CASSLVGGRAHPYEQYF	TGTGCCAGCAGCTTGGTCGGGGGCAGGGCGCACCCCTACGAGCAGTACTTC
NA	TRBV7-9	TRBD1	TRBJ2-7	CASSSTFAGTGPSYEQYF	TGTGCCAGCAGCTCCACCTTTGCAGGGACAGGGCCCTCCTACGAGCAGTACTTC
few	TRBV27	TRBD1	TRBJ2-2	CASNRQGGGELFF	TGTGCCAGCAATCGACAGGGTGGCGGGGAGCTGTTTTTT
NA	TRBV6-5	NA	TRBJ1-3	CASSYGRAYSGNTIYF	TGTGCCAGCAGTTACGGCAGGGCTTACTCTGGAAACACCATATATTTT
NA	TRBV14	NA	TRBJ1-1	CASSQGRNTEAFF	TGTGCCAGCAGCCAAGGGCGGAACACTGAAGCTTTCTTT
NA	TRBV5-1	NA	TRBJ2-1	CASSLTGYNEQFF	TGCGCCAGCAGCTTGACAGGATACAATGAGCAGTTCTTC